Sequencing of this T cell receptor beta chain was carried out in a study of blood T cell repertoires in COVID-19. Study details: Specimens from acute and convalescent COVID-19 originated in the United States, Italy and Spain.

In the authors' methods: Estimation of nucleated cell counts relied on the amplification of reference gene primers. TCRdb's table, derived via immunoSEQ multiplex PCR, lists solely in-frame clones and lacks some. D and trimming were read from the DNA, whereas the V and J calls and clone size are those reported in that table. Counted here are 65,000 or so clones, roughly 90% occurring once; the ten biggest clones make up roughly 1.2%. V lost 8 bases and J lost 6; bases outside the gene matches: 2. Germline loops: CDR1 ENHRY, CDR2 SYGVKD. The CDR3 contains 12 residues. The TCR comes from a man in his 60s with acute or convalescent COVID-19. The genes are TRBV10-3 and TRBJ2-2; 8 bases line up with TRBD2. Source material: peripheral blood. CDR3 coding DNA: TGTGCCATCCGGGAGGGGGCCGGGGAGCTGTTTTTT. Protein: CAIREGAGELFF.